These 9 T cell receptor beta chains share one sample of origin, sequenced in a study of OX40 agonist ivuxolimab in advanced cancers. The library was made by the immunoSEQ multiplex PCR assay. This immuneACCESS table, as held by TCRdb, lists in-frame sequences with V and J called but not all clones. Of the missing ones, under half trace to an unresolved V gene in checked studies; the others have no known cause. This sample has around 140,000 clones in its table, and 75% to 95% of those were observed once. The top ten clones comprise about 1% of the sample. Sequencing was performed on CD4+ or CD8+ T cells sorted from blood, taken in a trial of the OX40 agonist ivuxolimab. The receptors were gathered from an adult with an advanced solid tumor such as melanoma, head and neck, liver or kidney cancer.

The rearrangement links TRBV7-2 to TRBJ2-7, with D unclear. In germline, CDR1 is SGHTA, CDR2 FQGNSA. The CDR3 length is 14 residues. Trimming left V 5 bases short and J 5 bases short, with 16 bases between. CDR3 amino acids: CASSLAFRGDEQYF. The CDR3 nucleotides are TGTGCCAGCAGCCTCGCGTTCCGTGGAGACGAGCAGTACTTC.

The J gene is TRBJ1-1, the V gene TRBV6-5; the D gene is possibly TRBD1 (5 bases). Looked up from germline, CDR1 is MNHEY and CDR2 is SVGAGI. Trimming took off 8 bases at V and 1 base at J, with 14 bases between the two ends. The CDR3 consists of 14 residues. This CDR3 reads CASLTGQGNTEAFF. CDR3 nucleotide sequence: TGTGCCAGCCTAACTGGGCAGGGGAACACTGAAGCTTTCTTT.

This chain links TRBV19 with TRBJ1-3, with TRBD1 matching over 7 bases. The CDR3 is made up of 15 amino acids. V dropped 6 bases and J dropped 4; count of bases not matched to a gene: 9. Germline V gene sequence: CDR1 LNHDA, CDR2 SQIVND (reference sequence). The CDR3 coding sequence is TGTGCCAGTAGCCCTCCGGCAGGGGGAGGAAACACCATATATTTT. This codes for CASSPPAGGGNTIYF.

V usage is TRBV5-6 and J usage is TRBJ2-3; TRBD1 might be the D (5 bases). The CDR3 extends over 12 amino acids. The germline V gene has CDR1 SGHDT and CDR2 YYEEEE. The V end was cut by 2 bases, the J end by 4 bases, with 5 bases between. The CDR3 region is CASSLGADTQYF. CDR3 in DNA: TGTGCCAGCAGCTTAGGGGCAGATACGCAGTATTTT. The variable domain in full, with the rest retrieved from reference TRBV5-6 and TRBJ2-3, is DAGVTQSPTHLIKTRGQQVTLRCSPKSGHDTVSWYQQALGQGPQFIFQYYEEEERQRGNFPDRFSGHQFPNYSSELNVNALLLGDSALYLCASSLGADTQYFGPGTRLTVL.

V is TRBV7-3 and J is TRBJ1-2, with TRBD1 matching over 7 bases. Germline values: CDR1 SGHTA, CDR2 FQGTGA. The V and J ends lost 4 bases and 8 bases, in that order; junction bases with no gene match: 7. The CDR3 extends over 13 amino acids. The DNA of the CDR3 is TGTGCCAGCAGCTACAGACAGGGTCAGGGCTACACCTTC. Its translation: CASSYRQGQGYTF.

The V and J genes are TRBV28 and TRBJ2-1, with 9 bases matching TRBD2. The CDR3 length is 15 residues. CDR1 is MDHEN and CDR2 is SYDVKM in the germline V gene. After removal of 5 bases from V and 2 bases from J, the junction contained 4 bases not matched to a gene. The DNA for the CDR3 is TGTGCCAGCAGTGAAAGCGGGAGGACCTACAATGAGCAGTTCTTC. Translation: CASSESGRTYNEQFF.

The V gene is TRBV27, the J gene TRBJ2-7; 13 nucleotides line up with TRBD2. CDR1 is MNHEY, CDR2 SMNVEV, per germline (reference sequence). CDR3 length: 14 residues. V lost 3 bases to trimming and J lost 7 bases; unmatched junction nucleotides: 3. The CDR3, as DNA: TGTGCCAGCAGTTTGGGACTAGCGGGACGGGAGCAGTACTTC. It translates to CASSLGLAGREQYF.

The chain combines TRBV15 with TRBJ2-5; D call uncertain. Gene TRBJ2-7 matches the end of the DNA better, so the J call may be wrong. The CDR3 consists of 13 residues. CDR1 and CDR2 (germline): LNHNV, YYDKDF (reference sequence). CDR3 nucleotide sequence: TGTGCCACCAGCAGTGATGCTCCCTACGAGCAGTACTTC. Protein sequence: CATSSDAPYEQYF.

V and J are TRBV2 and TRBJ2-3; 14 bases map to TRBD2. CDR3 length: 17 residues. Germline V CDR1 and CDR2: SNHLY, FYNNEI. Germline trimming cut 10 bases from V and 1 base from J; bases unmatched to any gene: 10. CDR3 residues: CAILGLAGVIGTDTQYF. The DNA of the CDR3 is TGTGCCATCTTGGGACTAGCGGGAGTTATCGGCACAGATACGCAGTATTTT.